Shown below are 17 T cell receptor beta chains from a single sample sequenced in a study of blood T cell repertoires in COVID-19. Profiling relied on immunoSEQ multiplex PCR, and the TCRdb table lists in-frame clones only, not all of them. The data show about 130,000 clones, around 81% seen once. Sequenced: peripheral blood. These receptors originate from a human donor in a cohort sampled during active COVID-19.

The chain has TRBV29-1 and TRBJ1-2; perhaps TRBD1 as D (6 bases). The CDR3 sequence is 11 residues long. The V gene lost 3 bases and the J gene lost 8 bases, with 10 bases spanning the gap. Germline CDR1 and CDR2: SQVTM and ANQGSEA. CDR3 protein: CSVDTGKGYTF. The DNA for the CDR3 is TGCAGCGTTGATACAGGGAAAGGCTACACCTTC.

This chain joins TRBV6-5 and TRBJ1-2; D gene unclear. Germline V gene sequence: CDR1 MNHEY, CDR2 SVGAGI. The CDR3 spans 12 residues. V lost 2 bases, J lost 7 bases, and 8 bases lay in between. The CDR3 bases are TGTGCCAGCAGTTACGGGAGTGCTGGCTACACCTTC. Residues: CASSYGSAGYTF.

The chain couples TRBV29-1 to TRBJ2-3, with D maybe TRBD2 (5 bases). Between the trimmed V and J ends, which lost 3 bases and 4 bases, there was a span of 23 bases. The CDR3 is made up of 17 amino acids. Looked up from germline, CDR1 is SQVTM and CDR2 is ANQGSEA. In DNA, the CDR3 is TGCAGCGTTGAGCGAGTTGCCTGGGCCGGGGTCTCAGATACGCAGTATTTT. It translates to CSVERVAWAGVSDTQYF.

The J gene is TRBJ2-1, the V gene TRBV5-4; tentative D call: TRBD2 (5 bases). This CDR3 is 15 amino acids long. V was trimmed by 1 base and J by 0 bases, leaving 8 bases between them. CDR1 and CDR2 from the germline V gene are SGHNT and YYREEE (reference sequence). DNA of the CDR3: TGTGCCAGCAGCTTGCAAGGGAGCTCCTACAATGAGCAGTTCTTC. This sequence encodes CASSLQGSSYNEQFF. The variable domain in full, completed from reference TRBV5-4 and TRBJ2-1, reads ETGVTQSPTHLIKTRGQQVTLRCSSQSGHNTVSWYQQALGQGPQFIFQYYREEENGRGNFPPRFSGLQFPNYSSELNVNALELDDSALYLCASSLQGSSYNEQFFGPGTRLTVL.

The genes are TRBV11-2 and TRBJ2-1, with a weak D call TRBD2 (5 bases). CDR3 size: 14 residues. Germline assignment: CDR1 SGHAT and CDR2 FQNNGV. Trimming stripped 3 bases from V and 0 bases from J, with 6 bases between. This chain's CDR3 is CASSLGSSYNEQFF. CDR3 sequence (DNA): TGTGCCAGCAGCTTGGGGAGCTCCTACAATGAGCAGTTCTTC.

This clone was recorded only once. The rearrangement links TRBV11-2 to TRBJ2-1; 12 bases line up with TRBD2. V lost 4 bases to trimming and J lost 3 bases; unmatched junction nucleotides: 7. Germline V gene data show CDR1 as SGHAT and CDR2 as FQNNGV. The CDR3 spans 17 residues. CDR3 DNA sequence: TGTGCCAGCAGCTCAACGACTAGCGGGGGTTACTACAATGAGCAGTTCTTC. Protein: CASSSTTSGGYYNEQFF. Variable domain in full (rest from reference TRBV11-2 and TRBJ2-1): EAGVAQSPRYKIIEKRQSVAFWCNPISGHATLYWYQQILGQGPKLLIQFQNNGVVDDSQLPKDRFSAERLKGVDSTLKIQPAKLEDSAVYLCASSSTTSGGYYNEQFFGPGTRLTVL.

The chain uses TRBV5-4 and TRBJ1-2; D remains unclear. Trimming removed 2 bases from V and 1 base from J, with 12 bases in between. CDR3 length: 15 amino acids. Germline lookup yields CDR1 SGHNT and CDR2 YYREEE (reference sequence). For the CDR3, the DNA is TGTGCCAGCAGCTTTCCCCGGGAACTTAACTATGGCTACACCTTC. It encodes CASSFPRELNYGYTF.

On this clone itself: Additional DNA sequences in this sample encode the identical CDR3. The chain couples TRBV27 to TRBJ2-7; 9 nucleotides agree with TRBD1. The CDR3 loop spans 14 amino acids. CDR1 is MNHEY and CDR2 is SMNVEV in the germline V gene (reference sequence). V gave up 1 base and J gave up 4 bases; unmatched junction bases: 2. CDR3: CASSLLQGAYEQYF. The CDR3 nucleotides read TGTGCCAGCAGTTTATTACAGGGGGCATACGAGCAGTACTTC.

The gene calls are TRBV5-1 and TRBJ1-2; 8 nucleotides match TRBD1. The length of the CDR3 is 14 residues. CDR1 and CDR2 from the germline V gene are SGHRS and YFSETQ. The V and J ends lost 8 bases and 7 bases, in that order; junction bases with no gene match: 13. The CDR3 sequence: CASRSMDRDPGYTF. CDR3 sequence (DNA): TGCGCCAGTCGAAGTATGGACAGGGATCCTGGCTACACCTTC.

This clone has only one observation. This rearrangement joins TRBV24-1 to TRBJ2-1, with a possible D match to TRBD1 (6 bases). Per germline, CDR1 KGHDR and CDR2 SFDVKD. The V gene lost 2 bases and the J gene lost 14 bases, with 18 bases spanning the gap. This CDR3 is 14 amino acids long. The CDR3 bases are TGTGCCACCAGTGATTATAGGACCGCGGACAGAAAGTTCTTC. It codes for CATSDYRTADRKFF.

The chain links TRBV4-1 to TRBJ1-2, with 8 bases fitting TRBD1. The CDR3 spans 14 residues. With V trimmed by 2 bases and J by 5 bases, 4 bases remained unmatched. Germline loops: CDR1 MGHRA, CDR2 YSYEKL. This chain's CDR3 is CASSQYTGGYGYTF. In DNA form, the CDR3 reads TGCGCCAGCAGCCAATACACAGGGGGATATGGCTACACCTTC.

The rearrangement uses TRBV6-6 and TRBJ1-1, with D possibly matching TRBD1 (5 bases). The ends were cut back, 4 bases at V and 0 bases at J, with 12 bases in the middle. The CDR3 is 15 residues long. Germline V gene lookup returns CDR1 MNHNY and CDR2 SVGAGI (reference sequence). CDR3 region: CASSSSGGVNTEAFF. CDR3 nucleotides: TGTGCCAGCAGTTCCTCCGGGGGGGTGAACACTGAAGCTTTCTTT.

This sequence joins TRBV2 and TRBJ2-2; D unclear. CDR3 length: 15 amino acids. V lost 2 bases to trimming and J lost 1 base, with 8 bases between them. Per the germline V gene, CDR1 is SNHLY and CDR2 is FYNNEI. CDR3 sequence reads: CASSEIALNTGELFF. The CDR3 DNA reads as TGTGCCAGCAGTGAAATTGCGCTGAACACCGGGGAGCTGTTTTTT.

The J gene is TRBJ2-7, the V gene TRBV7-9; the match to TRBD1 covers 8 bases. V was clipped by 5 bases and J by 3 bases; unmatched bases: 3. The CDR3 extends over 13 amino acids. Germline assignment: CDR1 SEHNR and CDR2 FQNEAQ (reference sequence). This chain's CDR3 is CASSRRGLYEQYF. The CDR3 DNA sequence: TGTGCCAGCAGCCGCAGGGGGCTCTACGAGCAGTACTTC.

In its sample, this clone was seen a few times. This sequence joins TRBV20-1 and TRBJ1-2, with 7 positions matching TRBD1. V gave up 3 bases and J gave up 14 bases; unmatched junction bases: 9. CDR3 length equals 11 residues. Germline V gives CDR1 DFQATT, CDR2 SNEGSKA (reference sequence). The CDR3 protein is CSASPRTGSTF. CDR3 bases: TGCAGTGCTAGTCCACGGACAGGCTCTACCTTC.

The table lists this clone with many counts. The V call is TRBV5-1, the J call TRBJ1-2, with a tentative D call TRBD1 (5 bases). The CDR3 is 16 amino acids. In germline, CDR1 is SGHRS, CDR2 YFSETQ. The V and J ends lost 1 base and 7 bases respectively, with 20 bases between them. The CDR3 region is CASSLWGDGGPAGYTF. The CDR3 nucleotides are TGCGCCAGCAGCTTGTGGGGGGATGGAGGGCCTGCTGGCTACACCTTC.

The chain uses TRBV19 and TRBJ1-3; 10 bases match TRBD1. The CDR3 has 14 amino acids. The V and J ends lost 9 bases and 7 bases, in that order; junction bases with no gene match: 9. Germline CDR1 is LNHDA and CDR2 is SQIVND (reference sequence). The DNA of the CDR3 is TGTGCCAGCAGCTCCGGGACAGGGGAGAACACCATATATTTT. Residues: CASSSGTGENTIYF.